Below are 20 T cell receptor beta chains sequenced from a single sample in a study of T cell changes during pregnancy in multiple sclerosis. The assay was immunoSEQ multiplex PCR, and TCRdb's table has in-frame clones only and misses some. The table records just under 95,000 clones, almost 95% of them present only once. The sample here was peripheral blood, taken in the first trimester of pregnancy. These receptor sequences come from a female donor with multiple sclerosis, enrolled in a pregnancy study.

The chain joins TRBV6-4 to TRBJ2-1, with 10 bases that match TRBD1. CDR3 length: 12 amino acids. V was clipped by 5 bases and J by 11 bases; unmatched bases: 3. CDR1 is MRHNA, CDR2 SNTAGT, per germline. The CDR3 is CASSRTGGQQFF. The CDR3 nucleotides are TGTGCCAGCAGTAGGACAGGGGGTCAGCAGTTCTTC.

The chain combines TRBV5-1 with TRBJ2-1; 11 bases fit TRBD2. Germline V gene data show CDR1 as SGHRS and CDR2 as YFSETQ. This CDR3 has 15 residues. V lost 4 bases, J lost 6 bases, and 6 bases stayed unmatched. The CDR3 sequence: CASSLAGGRANEQFF. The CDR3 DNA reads TGCGCCAGCAGCCTAGCGGGAGGAAGGGCCAATGAGCAGTTCTTC.

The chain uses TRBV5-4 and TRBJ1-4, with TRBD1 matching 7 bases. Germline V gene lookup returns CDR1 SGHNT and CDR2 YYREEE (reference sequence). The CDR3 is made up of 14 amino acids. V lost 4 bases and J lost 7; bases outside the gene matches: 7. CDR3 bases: TGTGCCAGCAGCCGTCGACAGGGTACTGAAAAACTGTTTTTT. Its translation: CASSRRQGTEKLFF.

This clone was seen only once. The CDR3 DNA sequence: TGTGCCAGCAGCTCAACACAGGGGATATCCTACGAGCAGTACTTC. Translating gives CASSSTQGISYEQYF. The chain recombines TRBV7-8 with TRBJ2-7; 7 positions match TRBD1. The CDR3 contains 15 residues. Germline-derived CDR1 and CDR2 are SGHVS and FQNEAQ. V trimming: 4 bases; J trimming: 1 base; junction bases outside the gene matches: 7.

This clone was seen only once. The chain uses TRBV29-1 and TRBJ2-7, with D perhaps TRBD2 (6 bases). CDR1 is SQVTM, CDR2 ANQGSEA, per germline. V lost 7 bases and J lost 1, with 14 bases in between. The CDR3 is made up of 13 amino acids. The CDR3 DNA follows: TGCAGCGCCCGGGACTTGATTTCCTACGAGCAGTACTTC. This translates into CSARDLISYEQYF.

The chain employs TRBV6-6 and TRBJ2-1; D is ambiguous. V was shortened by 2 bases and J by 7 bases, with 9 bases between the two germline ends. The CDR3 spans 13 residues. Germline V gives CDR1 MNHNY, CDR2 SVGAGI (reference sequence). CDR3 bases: TGTGCCAGCAGTTACACGGTGCGGAATGAGCAGTTCTTC. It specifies CASSYTVRNEQFF.

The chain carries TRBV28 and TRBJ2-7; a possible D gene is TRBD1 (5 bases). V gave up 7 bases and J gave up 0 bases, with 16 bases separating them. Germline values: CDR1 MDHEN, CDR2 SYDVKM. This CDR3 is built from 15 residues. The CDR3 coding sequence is TGTGCCAGCAAAGCAGGGTTAATTAGCTCCTACGAGCAGTACTTC. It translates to CASKAGLISSYEQYF.

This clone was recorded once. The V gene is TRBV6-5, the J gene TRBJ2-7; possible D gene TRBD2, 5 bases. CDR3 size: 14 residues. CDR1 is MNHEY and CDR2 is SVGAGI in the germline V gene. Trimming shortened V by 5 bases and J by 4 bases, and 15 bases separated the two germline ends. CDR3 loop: CASSVIAGWYEQYF. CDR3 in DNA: TGTGCCAGCAGTGTCATTGCGGGTTGGTACGAGCAGTACTTC.

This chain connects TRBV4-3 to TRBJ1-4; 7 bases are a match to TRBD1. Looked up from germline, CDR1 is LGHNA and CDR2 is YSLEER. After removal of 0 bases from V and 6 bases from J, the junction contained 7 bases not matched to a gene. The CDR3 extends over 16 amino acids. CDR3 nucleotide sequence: TGCGCCAGCAGCCAAGACGCGACAGGGTCGGATGAAAAACTGTTTTTT. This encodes CASSQDATGSDEKLFF.

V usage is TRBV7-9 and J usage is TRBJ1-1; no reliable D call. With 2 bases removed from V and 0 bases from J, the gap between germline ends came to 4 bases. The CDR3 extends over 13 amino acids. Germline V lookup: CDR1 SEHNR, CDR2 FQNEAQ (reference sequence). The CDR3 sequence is CASSLSVNTEAFF. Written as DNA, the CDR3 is TGTGCCAGCAGCTTATCAGTGAACACTGAAGCTTTCTTT.

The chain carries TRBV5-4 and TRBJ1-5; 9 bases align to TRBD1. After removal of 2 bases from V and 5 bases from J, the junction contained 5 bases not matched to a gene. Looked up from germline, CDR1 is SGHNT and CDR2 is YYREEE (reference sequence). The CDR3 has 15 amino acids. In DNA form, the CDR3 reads TGTGCCAGCAGCTTCGGACAGGGGCTAGATCAGCCCCAGCATTTT. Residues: CASSFGQGLDQPQHF.

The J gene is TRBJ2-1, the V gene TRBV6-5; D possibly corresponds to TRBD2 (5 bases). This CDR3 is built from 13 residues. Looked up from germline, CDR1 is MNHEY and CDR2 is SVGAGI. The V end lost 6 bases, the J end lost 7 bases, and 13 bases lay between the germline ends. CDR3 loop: CASREGGRNEQFF. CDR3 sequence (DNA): TGTGCCAGCAGGGAAGGAGGAAGGAATGAGCAGTTCTTC.

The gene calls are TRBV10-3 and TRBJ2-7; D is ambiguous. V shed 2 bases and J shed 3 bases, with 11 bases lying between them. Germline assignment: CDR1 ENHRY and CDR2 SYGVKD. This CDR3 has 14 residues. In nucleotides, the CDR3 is TGTGCCATCAGTGAGAACAAGGCGGACTACGAGCAGTACTTC. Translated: CAISENKADYEQYF.

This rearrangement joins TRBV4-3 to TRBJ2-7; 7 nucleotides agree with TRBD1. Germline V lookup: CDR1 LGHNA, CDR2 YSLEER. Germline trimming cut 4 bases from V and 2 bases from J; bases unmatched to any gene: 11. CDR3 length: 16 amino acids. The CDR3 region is CASSPGQGVPPYEQYF. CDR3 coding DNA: TGCGCCAGCAGCCCCGGCCAGGGGGTACCCCCCTACGAGCAGTACTTC.

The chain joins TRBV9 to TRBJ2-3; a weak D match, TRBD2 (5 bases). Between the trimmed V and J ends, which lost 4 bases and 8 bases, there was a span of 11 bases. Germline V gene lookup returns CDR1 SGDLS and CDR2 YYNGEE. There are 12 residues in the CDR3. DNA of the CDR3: TGTGCCAGCAGCCCGGGGTTTGGTACGCAGTATTTT. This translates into CASSPGFGTQYF.

The CDR3 is CASSLNRDTEAFF. The DNA for the CDR3 is TGTGCCAGCAGCTTGAACAGGGACACTGAAGCTTTCTTT. V is TRBV7-2 and J is TRBJ1-1; TRBD1 is a possible D gene (6 bases). Germline CDR1 and CDR2: SGHTA and FQGNSA. The germline V and J ends were trimmed by 3 bases and 3 bases, with 8 bases remaining between them. This CDR3 spans 13 amino acids.

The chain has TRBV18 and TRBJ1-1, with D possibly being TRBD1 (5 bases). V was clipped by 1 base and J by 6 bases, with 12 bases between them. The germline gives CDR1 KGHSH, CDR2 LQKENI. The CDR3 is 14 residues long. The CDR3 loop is CASSPLGGISEAFF. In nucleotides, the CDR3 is TGTGCCAGCTCACCACTCGGGGGAATCTCTGAAGCTTTCTTT.

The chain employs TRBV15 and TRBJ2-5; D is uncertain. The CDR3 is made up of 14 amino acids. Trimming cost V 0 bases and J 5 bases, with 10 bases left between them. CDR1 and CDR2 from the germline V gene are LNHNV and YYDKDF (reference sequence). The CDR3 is CATSRDVNRETQYF. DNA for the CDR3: TGTGCCACCAGCAGAGATGTCAACCGGGAGACCCAGTACTTC.

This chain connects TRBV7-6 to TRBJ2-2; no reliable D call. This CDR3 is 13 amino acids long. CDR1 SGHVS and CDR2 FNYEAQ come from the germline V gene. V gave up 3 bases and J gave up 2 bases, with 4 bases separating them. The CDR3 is CASSFINTGELFF. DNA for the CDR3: TGTGCCAGCAGCTTTATAAACACCGGGGAGCTGTTTTTT.

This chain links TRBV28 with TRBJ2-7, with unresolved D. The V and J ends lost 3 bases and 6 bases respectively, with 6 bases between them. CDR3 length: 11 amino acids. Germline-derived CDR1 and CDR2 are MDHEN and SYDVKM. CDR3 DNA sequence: TGTGCCAGCAGTTTTAGAAGCGAGCAGTACTTC. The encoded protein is CASSFRSEQYF.